This T cell receptor (beta chain) was observed in a study of T cells after yellow fever vaccination. At the level of the study: Researchers used SMART-Seq v4 Ultra Low Input to prepare fractions that had low cell numbers. Study conclusions and caveats: Post-booster repertoires again held most primary-vaccination clones (approximately 96% CD4, 85% to 90% CD8). There was a small share of clonotypes that showed up in both the CD4 and CD8 compartments. Highly abundant clonotypes carried over from the bulk population could end up in FACS-sorted repertoires as contaminants.

Notes on this clonotype: As yet, its antigen is unknown.

TCRdb independently ran MiXCR on the 5' RACE reads; one entry per CDR3 protein. This table holds under 100,000 distinct CDR3 sequences, approximately 5.5% found once. Germline lookup yields CDR1 SGHDT and CDR2 YYEEEE. V was cut by 1 base and J by 5 bases, with 15 bases left in between. The length of the CDR3 is 15 residues. The sequence was obtained from a man aged 18 to 30 who received the YFV17D yellow fever vaccine. The V call is TRBV5-6, the J call TRBJ1-1; maybe TRBD1 (6 bases). Sequenced here: CD8+ T cells sorted from PBMCs, sampled 10 days after the yellow fever booster vaccination. As DNA, the CDR3 is TGTGCCAGCAGCTTGTTCTCAGGGGAATGGACTGAAGCTTTCTTT. This sequence encodes CASSLFSGEWTEAFF.